These T cell receptor beta chains were read from a single sample in a study of STAT3 mutations in large granular lymphocyte leukemia. Data came from immunoSEQ multiplex PCR; TCRdb stores just in-frame clones and leaves some out. The sample lists 15,000 or so clones, almost 85% seen once, with roughly 8.6% in the top ten. The sequencing sample was made of peripheral blood mononuclear cells. Receptor source: a man in his fifties with T-cell large granular lymphocyte leukemia. Some clones in this sample may be carry-over from other donors' samples. Both conserved end residues are trimmed from each CDR3. The D gene is left open where the match is weak.

j_gene: TRBJ2-3; v_gene: TRBV7-9; d_gene: TRBD2; CDR3aa: ASSPLWLRGSTDTQY
j_gene: TRBJ2-5; v_gene: TRBV10-3; d_gene: NA; CDR3aa: AIQGGGGETQY
j_gene: TRBJ2-3; v_gene: TRBV7-8; d_gene: TRBD2; CDR3aa: ASSLWTSGRTDTQY
j_gene: TRBJ1-2; v_gene: TRBV28; d_gene: TRBD1; CDR3aa: ASSGQGNYGYT
j_gene: TRBJ1-1; v_gene: TRBV18; d_gene: NA; CDR3aa: ASSLHRDTEAF
j_gene: TRBJ2-1; v_gene: TRBV7-2; d_gene: TRBD2; CDR3aa: ASSLVAGANNEQF
j_gene: TRBJ1-2; v_gene: TRBV7-2; d_gene: NA; CDR3aa: ASSLGTDHGYT
j_gene: TRBJ2-7; v_gene: TRBV9; d_gene: NA; CDR3aa: ASSVEGAYEQY
j_gene: TRBJ2-3; v_gene: TRBV7-3; d_gene: TRBD1; CDR3aa: ASSLETGRQY
j_gene: TRBJ2-5; v_gene: TRBV10-3; d_gene: NA; CDR3aa: AISERAQETQY
j_gene: TRBJ1-1; v_gene: TRBV5-6; d_gene: TRBD1; CDR3aa: ASSFQYRDRGANTEAF
j_gene: TRBJ2-3; v_gene: TRBV5-6; d_gene: NA; CDR3aa: ASSLVEASAFIMDTQY
j_gene: TRBJ2-1; v_gene: TRBV18; d_gene: NA; CDR3aa: ASSLDFGTSYNEQF
j_gene: TRBJ1-1; v_gene: TRBV7-3; d_gene: TRBD1; CDR3aa: ASRIDRDTEAF
j_gene: TRBJ2-7; v_gene: TRBV4-1; d_gene: NA; CDR3aa: ASSQADGWTYEQY
j_gene: TRBJ2-7; v_gene: TRBV25-1; d_gene: TRBD1; CDR3aa: ASSVTGTGSHEQY
j_gene: TRBJ2-3; v_gene: TRBV5-4; d_gene: TRBD1; CDR3aa: ANGQVGTDTQY
j_gene: TRBJ2-7; v_gene: TRBV11-2; d_gene: NA; CDR3aa: ASSLGPSSYEQY
j_gene: TRBJ1-2; v_gene: TRBV6-1; d_gene: TRBD1; CDR3aa: ASSEERTGIYGYT
j_gene: TRBJ2-7; v_gene: TRBV18; d_gene: NA; CDR3aa: ASSPGLSYEQY
j_gene: TRBJ2-2; v_gene: TRBV5-1; d_gene: TRBD2; CDR3aa: ASTITPGTTYTGELF
j_gene: TRBJ2-1; v_gene: TRBV15; d_gene: TRBD1; CDR3aa: ATSITGGSNNEQF
j_gene: TRBJ1-3; v_gene: TRBV5-6; d_gene: TRBD1; CDR3aa: ASSLDRGGNTIY
j_gene: TRBJ1-3; v_gene: TRBV5-1; d_gene: NA; CDR3aa: ASSPTRGLISGNTIY
j_gene: TRBJ2-7; v_gene: TRBV7-9; d_gene: TRBD2; CDR3aa: ASSPPVGSGRYEQY
j_gene: TRBJ1-4; v_gene: TRBV4-1; d_gene: NA; CDR3aa: ASSPLGGGANEKLF
j_gene: TRBJ2-3; v_gene: TRBV25-1; d_gene: NA; CDR3aa: ASSEGWGTQY
j_gene: TRBJ1-4; v_gene: TRBV28; d_gene: NA; CDR3aa: ASSLGGGREKLF
j_gene: TRBJ1-1; v_gene: TRBV7-9; d_gene: NA; CDR3aa: ASSLVAPNTEAF
j_gene: TRBJ2-3; v_gene: TRBV10-3; d_gene: NA; CDR3aa: ATAQGARADTQY
j_gene: TRBJ2-5; v_gene: TRBV5-1; d_gene: TRBD2; CDR3aa: ASSLGLAVQETQY
j_gene: TRBJ1-1; v_gene: TRBV20-1; d_gene: NA; CDR3aa: SAGAGAEAF
j_gene: TRBJ2-5; v_gene: TRBV4-1; d_gene: NA; CDR3aa: ASSQDRYTTGETQY
j_gene: TRBJ2-5; v_gene: TRBV4-1; d_gene: TRBD1; CDR3aa: ASSRYYGQGETQY
j_gene: TRBJ1-4; v_gene: TRBV4-1; d_gene: NA; CDR3aa: ASRRAFGEKLF
j_gene: TRBJ2-3; v_gene: TRBV27; d_gene: NA; CDR3aa: ASSFGGGYADTQY
j_gene: TRBJ2-5; v_gene: TRBV2; d_gene: NA; CDR3aa: ASNLGVAETQY
j_gene: TRBJ1-1; v_gene: TRBV5-1; d_gene: TRBD1; CDR3aa: ASTLPQGAGTEAF
j_gene: TRBJ1-2; v_gene: TRBV5-4; d_gene: NA; CDR3aa: ASSLDRRRYGYT